These 5 T cell receptor beta chains were sequenced from one sample in a study of T cell repertoires in cytomegalovirus infection. Via MiXCR, TCRdb re-called the reads, giving one row per CDR3 protein. The sample shows about 740,000 distinct CDR3 sequences, roughly a third of them seen only once. The sample consisted of PBMCs. These TCRs come from a human donor in good health (CMV status not recorded). Some clones in this sample may be carry-over from other donors' samples.

This sequence joins TRBV2 and TRBJ1-2; D unresolved. The CDR3 runs 12 residues. Germline-derived CDR1 and CDR2 are SNHLY and FYNNEI. The V gene lost 7 bases and the J gene lost 12 bases, with 18 bases spanning the gap. The CDR3 loop reads CASMGLGNRDTF. The CDR3 coding sequence is TGTGCCAGCATGGGCCTCGGGAATAGGGACACCTTC.

Regarding this clonotype: Just one base apart from a much larger clone, this may be a read error. The chain is built from TRBV7-6 and TRBJ2-3, with 7 bases identical to TRBD2. The CDR3 runs to 15 residues. In germline, CDR1 is SGHVS, CDR2 FNYEAQ. The CDR3, as DNA: TGTTCCAGCAGCTTAGACGGGGGGAGAACAGATACGCAGTATTTT. It yields the protein CSSSLDGGRTDTQYF.

The genes are TRBV7-6 and TRBJ1-6; a weak D match, TRBD1 (6 bases). CDR1 SGHVS and CDR2 FNYEAQ come from the germline V gene. This CDR3 spans 16 amino acids. V dropped 4 bases and J dropped 0 bases, with 10 bases sitting between them. The CDR3 sequence: CASSSQGHSYNSPLHF. CDR3 coding DNA: TGTGCCAGCAGCTCACAGGGCCACTCCTATAATTCACCCCTCCACTTT. The full variable domain, completed using reference TRBV7-6 and TRBJ1-6, is GAGVSQSPRYKVTKRGQDVALRCDPISGHVSLYWYRQALGQGPEFLTYFNYEAQQDKSGLPNDRFSAERPEGSISTLTIQRTEQRDSAMYRCASSSQGHSYNSPLHFGNGTRLTVT.

This clonotype was picked up a small number of times. V usage is TRBV7-2 and J usage is TRBJ2-1; unclear D gene. V lost 1 base and J lost 2, with 9 bases in between. CDR3 length: 15 amino acids. Germline V gene lookup returns CDR1 SGHTA and CDR2 FQGNSA. The CDR3 is CASSLGDVTYNEQFF. CDR3 sequence (DNA): TGTGCCAGCAGCTTAGGAGACGTAACCTACAATGAGCAGTTCTTC.

The chain couples TRBV9 to TRBJ2-2; D is tentatively TRBD1 or TRBD2 (5 bases each). The CDR3 covers 14 residues. CDR1 is SGDLS, CDR2 YYNGEE, per germline. With 6 bases removed from V and 3 bases from J, the gap between germline ends came to 12 bases. The DNA of the CDR3 is TGTGCCAGCACTCCTGAGGGGCACACCGGGGAGCTGTTTTTT. It encodes CASTPEGHTGELFF. The variable domain in full, with the rest retrieved from reference TRBV9 and TRBJ2-2, is DSGVTQTPKHLITATGQRVTLRCSPRSGDLSVYWYQQSLDQGLQFLIQYYNGEERAKGNILERFSAQQFPDLHSELNLSSLELGDSALYFCASTPEGHTGELFFGEGSRLTVL.